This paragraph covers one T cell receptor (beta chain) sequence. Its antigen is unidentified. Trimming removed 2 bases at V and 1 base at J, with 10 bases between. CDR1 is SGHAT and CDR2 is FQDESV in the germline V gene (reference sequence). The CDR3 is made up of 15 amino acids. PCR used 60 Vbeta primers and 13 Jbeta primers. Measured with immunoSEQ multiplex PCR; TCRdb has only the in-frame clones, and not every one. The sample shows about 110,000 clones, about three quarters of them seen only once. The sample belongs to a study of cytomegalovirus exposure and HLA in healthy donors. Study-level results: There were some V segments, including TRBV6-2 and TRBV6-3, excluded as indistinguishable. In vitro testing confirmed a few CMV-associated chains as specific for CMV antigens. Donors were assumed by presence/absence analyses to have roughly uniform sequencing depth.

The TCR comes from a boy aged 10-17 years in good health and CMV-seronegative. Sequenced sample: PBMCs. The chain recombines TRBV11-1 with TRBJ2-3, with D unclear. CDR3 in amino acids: CASSLSGQGTDTQYF. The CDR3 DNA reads TGTGCCAGCAGCTTATCCGGCCAGGGCACAGATACGCAGTATTTT.